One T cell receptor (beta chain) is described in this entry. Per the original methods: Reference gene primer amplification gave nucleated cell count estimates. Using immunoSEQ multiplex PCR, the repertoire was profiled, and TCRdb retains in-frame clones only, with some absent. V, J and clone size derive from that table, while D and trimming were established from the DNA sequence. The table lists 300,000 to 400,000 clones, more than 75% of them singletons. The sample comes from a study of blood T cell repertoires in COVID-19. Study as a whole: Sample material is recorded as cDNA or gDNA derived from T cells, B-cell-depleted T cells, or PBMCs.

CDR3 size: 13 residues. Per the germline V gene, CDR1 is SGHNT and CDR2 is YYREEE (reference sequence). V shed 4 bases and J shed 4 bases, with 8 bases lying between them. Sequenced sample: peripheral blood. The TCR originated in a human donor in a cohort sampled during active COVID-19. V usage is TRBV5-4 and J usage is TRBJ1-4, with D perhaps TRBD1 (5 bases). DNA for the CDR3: TGTGCCAGCAGCGCCCAGGGTAATGAAAAACTGTTTTTT. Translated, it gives CASSAQGNEKLFF.